What follows is one T cell receptor (beta chain) and its context. This clone's antigen is unknown. Base qualities are not at hand, and no much larger clone is one base apart. The donors were healthy, HIV-negative adults with no recently reported acute infections or vaccinations. Every donor was a Caucasian adult residing in Nashville, Tennessee, USA. In the unsorted samples, 70 million to 90 million PBMCs were counted, and genomic DNA was extracted using the QIAamp DNA Blood Mini kit. After blood collection by leukapheresis, PBMCs were isolated using Ficoll-Histopaque density gradient centrifugation and then cryopreserved in the vapor phase of liquid nitrogen. This entry belongs to a study of shared clonotypes between healthy human individuals (dated by TCRdb to about 2020). With respect to the entire study: The cohort comprised a couple of women and a few men aged 18 to 49 years. To estimate repertoire size and how much clonotype sharing occurs between individuals, the study deeply sequenced the blood TCR repertoires of roughly 5 healthy adults. Libraries were prepared and TCR repertoires were sequenced by different laboratories using diverse techniques, in order to increase sequencing depth and limit assay-specific biases. Between about 0.9 and 10 billion PBMCs per donor were obtained by leukapheresis.

The paper as a whole reports these results and caveats: Sampling was restricted to blood, and TCR repertoires in tissues likely differ from the TCR repertoires found in blood. Because the study included a small number of donors, the genetic and exposure-history diversity represented was limited. Based on pairwise subsampling, the degree of clonotype sharing among donors was expected to be affected by sequencing depth.

TCR CDR3 regions were amplified from genomic DNA by multiplex PCR using the deep immunoSEQ assay. For each cell subset, the extracted genomic DNA was distributed evenly across all wells of several immunoSEQ 96-well plates, and each plate served as one replicate. For unsorted PBMC, 300 ng genomic DNA, equal to tens of thousands of T cell genomes, was loaded into each replicate PCR. Genomic DNA from unsorted PBMC was sequenced over ten immunoSEQ deep assay plates. Purified libraries were quantified with a Qubit 3.0 fluorometer, sized on a Bioanalyzer 2100, and re-quantified with the KAPA Library Quantification kit. Every immunoSEQ 96-well plate was sequenced on a dedicated single-read 150-cycle Illumina NextSeq 550 flow cell. The paper's processing steps were these. Because the immunoSEQ output held only junctional sequences and lacked quality scores, the filtering could not match the filtering applied to full-length reads. To assign V/J genes and CDR3, sequences were annotated using PyIR, a Python wrapper for IgBLAST v1.9, with IMGT germline references. Reads with weak V/J assignments (E-value above 1e-6), missing CDR3, stop codons, out-of-frame junctions, or ambiguous translated residues were removed. V3J clonotypes were defined by identical inferred V gene, J gene, and CDR3 amino acid sequence. To compute the percentage overlap between repertoires, the number of shared unique clonotypes was divided by the size of the smaller repertoire. Richness of each repertoire was evaluated using RTK rarefaction, the Chao1 estimator, and Recon v2.1 estimates of unobserved clonotypes. TCRdb's version of the immuneACCESS table is confined to in-frame rearrangements and falls short of the full clone set. An unresolved V gene accounts for under half of the shortfall where checked; the remainder is of unknown origin. From that table come the V and J calls and clone size; the DNA was used to work out D and trimming. For this sample the table gives about 460,000 clones, of which 60% to 80% were detected only once. The top ten clones comprise around 13% of the sample.

Including cysteine and phenylalanine, the CDR3 has 16 amino acids. The DNA shown is the 48-base CDR3, in frame from base 1. The germline V gene supplies CDR1 SGHVS and CDR2 FNYEAQ. Unmatched junction bases come to 9, with V trimmed by 5 bases and J by 9 bases. The sample was PBMCs. The sequence is built from TRBV7-6 and TRBJ2-1, and TRBD2 aligns with 14 junction nucleotides. This clonotype was sampled from a woman aged 40 to 50 in good health. Some clones in this sample may be carry-over from other donors' samples. The sequenced DNA: TGTGCCAGCAGCGCAAGACTAGCGGGAGGGCCCAGTGAGCAGTTCTTC. Its coded protein is CASSARLAGGPSEQFF. With all but the CDR3 taken from the reference TRBV7-6 and TRBJ2-1 genes, the full variable domain is: GAGVSQSPRYKVTKRGQDVALRCDPISGHVSLYWYRQALGQGPEFLTYFNYEAQQDKSGLPNDRFSAERPEGSISTLTIQRTEQRDSAMYRCASSARLAGGPSEQFFGPGTRLTVL.